This T cell receptor (beta chain) was identified in a study of shared clonotypes between healthy human individuals. Findings of the study overall: Some naive CD4 clonotypes, approximately 4.5%, turned up in common across a handful of donors.

Naive CD8 cells lacked CD45RO, underwent positive selection for CCR7 and left out terminally differentiated effector memory CD45RA+ cells. Each subset's genomic DNA was split evenly across several immunoSEQ plates. This table comes from immunoSEQ multiplex PCR, and its TCRdb copy is limited to in-frame clones, with some not included. The sample has about 2 million clones; roughly 94% are singletons. A remark on this clone: Its target is not known. In the same sample, other DNA sequences code for this CDR3.

Sample: naive CD8+ T cells sorted from blood. The TCR was taken from a man between 18 and 35 years old in good health.

The CDR3 is CAISESTYEQYF. Written as DNA, the CDR3 is TGTGCCATCAGTGAGTCAACCTACGAGCAGTACTTC. V gene TRBV10-3 combines with J gene TRBJ2-7; D unresolved. Germline CDR1 is ENHRY and CDR2 is SYGVKD. V lost 0 bases, J lost 2 bases, and 2 bases lay in between. The CDR3 has 12 residues.